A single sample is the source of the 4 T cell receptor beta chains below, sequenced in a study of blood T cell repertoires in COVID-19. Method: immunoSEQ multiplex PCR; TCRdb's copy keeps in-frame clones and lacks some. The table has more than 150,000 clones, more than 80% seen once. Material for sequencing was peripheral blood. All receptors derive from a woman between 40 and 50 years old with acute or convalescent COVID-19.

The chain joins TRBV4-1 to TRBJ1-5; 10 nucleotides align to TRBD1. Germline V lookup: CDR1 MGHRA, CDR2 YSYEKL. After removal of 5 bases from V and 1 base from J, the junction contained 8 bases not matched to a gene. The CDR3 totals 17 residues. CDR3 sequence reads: CASSSRTGGRSNQPQHF. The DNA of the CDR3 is TGCGCCAGCAGCTCCCGGACAGGGGGTAGGAGCAATCAGCCCCAGCATTTT.

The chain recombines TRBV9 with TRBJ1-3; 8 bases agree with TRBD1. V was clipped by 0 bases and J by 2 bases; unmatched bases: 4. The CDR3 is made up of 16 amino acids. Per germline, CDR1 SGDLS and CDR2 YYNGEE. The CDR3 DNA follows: TGTGCCAGCAGCGTAGGGCAGGGGGCTACTGGAAACACCATATATTTT. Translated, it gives CASSVGQGATGNTIYF.

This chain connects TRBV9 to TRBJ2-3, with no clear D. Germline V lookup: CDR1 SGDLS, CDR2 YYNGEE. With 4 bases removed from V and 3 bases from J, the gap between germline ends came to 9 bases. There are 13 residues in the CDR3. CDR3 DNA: TGTGCCAGCAGCTCAGTTGGTACAGATACGCAGTATTTT. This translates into CASSSVGTDTQYF.

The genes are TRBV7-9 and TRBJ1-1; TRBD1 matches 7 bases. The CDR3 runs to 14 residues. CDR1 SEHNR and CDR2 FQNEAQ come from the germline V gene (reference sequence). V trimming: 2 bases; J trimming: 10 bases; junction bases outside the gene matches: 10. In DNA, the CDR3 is TGTGCCAGCAGCTTAAAGGGGGCCAAGGAAGGAGCTTTCTTT. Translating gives CASSLKGAKEGAFF.